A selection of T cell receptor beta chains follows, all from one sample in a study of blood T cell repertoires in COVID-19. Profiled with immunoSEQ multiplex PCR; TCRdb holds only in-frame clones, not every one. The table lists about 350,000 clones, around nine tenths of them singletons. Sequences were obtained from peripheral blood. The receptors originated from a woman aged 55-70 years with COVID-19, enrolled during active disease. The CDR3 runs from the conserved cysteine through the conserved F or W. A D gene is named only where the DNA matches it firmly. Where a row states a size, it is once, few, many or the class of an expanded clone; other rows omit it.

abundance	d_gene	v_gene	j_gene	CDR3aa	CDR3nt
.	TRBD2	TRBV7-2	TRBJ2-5	CASSLAASGGQETQYF	TGTGCCAGCAGCTTAGCGGCTAGCGGGGGCCAAGAGACCCAGTACTTC
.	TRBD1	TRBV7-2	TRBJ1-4	CASSSWTGLNEKLFF	TGTGCCAGCAGCTCATGGACAGGACTTAATGAAAAACTGTTTTTT
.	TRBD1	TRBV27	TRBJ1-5	CASSPTGQVFGPQHF	TGTGCCAGCAGCCCGACGGGACAGGTCTTCGGGCCCCAGCATTTT
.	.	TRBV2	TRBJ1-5	CASSEVGGDQPQHF	TGTGCCAGCAGTGAAGTCGGGGGGGATCAGCCCCAGCATTTT
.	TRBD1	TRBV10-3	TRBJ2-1	CAISGGQGGNEQFF	TGTGCCATCAGTGGGGGACAGGGGGGCAATGAGCAGTTCTTC
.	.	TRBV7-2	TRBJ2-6	CASSLVRSGANVLTF	TGTGCCAGCAGCTTAGTGAGGTCTGGGGCCAACGTCCTGACTTTC
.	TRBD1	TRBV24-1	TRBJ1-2	CATSETDRDYGYTF	TGTGCCACCAGTGAAACTGACAGGGACTATGGCTACACCTTC
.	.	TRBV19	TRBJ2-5	CASSIPLQTQYF	TGTGCCAGTAGTATACCCCTACAGACCCAGTACTTC
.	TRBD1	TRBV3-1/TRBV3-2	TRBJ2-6	CASSQGGTGVTSGANVLTF	TGTGCCAGCAGCCAAGGGGGGACAGGGGTTACCTCTGGGGCCAACGTCCTGACTTTC
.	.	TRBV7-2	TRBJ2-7	CASSFGPGGPYEQYF	TGTGCCAGCAGCTTCGGACCCGGAGGCCCCTACGAGCAGTACTTC
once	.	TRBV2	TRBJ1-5	CASSVRLFGNQPQHF	TGTGCCAGCAGTGTCAGGCTTTTTGGGAATCAGCCCCAGCATTTT